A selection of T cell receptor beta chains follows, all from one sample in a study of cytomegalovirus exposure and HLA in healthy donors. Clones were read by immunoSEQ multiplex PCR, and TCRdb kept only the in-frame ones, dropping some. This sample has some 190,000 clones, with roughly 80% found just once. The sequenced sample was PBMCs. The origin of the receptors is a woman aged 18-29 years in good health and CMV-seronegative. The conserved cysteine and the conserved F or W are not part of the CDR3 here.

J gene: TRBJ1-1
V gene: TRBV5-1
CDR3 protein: ASSVTTGGRTEAF

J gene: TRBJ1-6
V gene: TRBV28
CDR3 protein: ASSPPGSPLH

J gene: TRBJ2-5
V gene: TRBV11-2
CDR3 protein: ASSRGRGSETQY

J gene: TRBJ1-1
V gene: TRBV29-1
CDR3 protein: SVGTTLTGVSTEAF

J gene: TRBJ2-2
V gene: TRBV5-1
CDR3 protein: ASSPGTGNTGELF

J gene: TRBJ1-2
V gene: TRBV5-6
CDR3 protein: ASSFLSGQPANYGYT

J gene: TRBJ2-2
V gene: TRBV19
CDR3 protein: ASRIEGGNTGELF

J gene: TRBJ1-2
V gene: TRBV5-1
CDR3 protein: ASYLGTAMGYT

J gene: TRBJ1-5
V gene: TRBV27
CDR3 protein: ASSPGDRGRGQPQH

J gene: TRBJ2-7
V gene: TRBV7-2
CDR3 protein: ASSLEVAGALEQY

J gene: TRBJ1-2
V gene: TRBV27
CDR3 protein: ASSLPGQFPIPENYGYT

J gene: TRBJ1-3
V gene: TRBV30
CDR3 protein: AWDRAISGNTIY

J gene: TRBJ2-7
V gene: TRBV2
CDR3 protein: ASRSGTGAYEQY

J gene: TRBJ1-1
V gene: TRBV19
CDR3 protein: ASSINSLGHTEAF

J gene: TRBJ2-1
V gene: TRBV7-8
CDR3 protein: ASSLSGGTSGRNEQF

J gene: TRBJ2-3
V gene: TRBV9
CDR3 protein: ASSVVLAGVKDTQY

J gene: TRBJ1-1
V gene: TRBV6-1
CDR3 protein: ASSRDRVSTEAF

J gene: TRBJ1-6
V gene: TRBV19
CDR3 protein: ASSIDVPSSYNSPLH

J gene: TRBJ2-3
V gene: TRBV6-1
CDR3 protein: ASSEAITGGRDTQY

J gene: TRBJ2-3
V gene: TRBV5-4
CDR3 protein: ASSLGGGSADTQY